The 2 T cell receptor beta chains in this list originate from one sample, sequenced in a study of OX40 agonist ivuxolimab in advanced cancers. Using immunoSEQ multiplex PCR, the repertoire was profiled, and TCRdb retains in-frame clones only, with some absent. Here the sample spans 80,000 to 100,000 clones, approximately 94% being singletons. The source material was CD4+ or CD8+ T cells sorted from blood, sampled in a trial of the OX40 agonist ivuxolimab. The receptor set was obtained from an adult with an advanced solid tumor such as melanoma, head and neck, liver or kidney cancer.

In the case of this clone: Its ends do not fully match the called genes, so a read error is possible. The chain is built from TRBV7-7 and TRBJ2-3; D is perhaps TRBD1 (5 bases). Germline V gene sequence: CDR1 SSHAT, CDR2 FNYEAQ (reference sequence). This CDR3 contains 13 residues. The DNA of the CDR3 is TGTGCTAGCAGCTCGACAGAGAGAGATACGCAGTATTTT. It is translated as CASSSTERDTQYF.

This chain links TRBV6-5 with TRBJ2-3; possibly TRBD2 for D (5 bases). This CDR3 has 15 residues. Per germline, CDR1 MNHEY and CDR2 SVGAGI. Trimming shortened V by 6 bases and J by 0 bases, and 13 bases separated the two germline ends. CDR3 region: CASRRTDPSTDTQYF. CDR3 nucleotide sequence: TGTGCCAGCAGAAGGACTGACCCTAGCACAGATACGCAGTATTTT.